What follows are 30 T cell receptor beta chains derived from one specimen sequenced in a study of blood T cell repertoires in COVID-19. TCRdb keeps only in-frame clones here, not all; method: immunoSEQ multiplex PCR. This table has 45,000 or so clones, 80% to 90% appearing once. Sequenced input: peripheral blood. The receptors come from a man in his sixties or seventies with active COVID-19.

The chain is built from TRBV2 and TRBJ2-3; 14 bases are shared with TRBD2. Looked up from germline, CDR1 is SNHLY and CDR2 is FYNNEI. This CDR3 contains 15 residues. Trimming at V came to 6 bases and at J to 5 bases, leaving 4 bases not matched to a gene. The CDR3: CASRRLAGGEDTQYF. CDR3 nucleotide sequence: TGTGCCAGCAGAAGACTAGCGGGGGGGGAAGATACGCAGTATTTT.

The V and J genes are TRBV5-1 and TRBJ2-2; 8 bases match TRBD2. The J segment lost 6 bases and the V segment lost 4 bases, leaving 5 bases of the junction unmatched. The CDR3 totals 14 residues. Germline values: CDR1 SGHRS, CDR2 YFSETQ. The CDR3 region is CASSRGLGPGELFF. As DNA, the CDR3 is TGCGCCAGCAGCCGGGGACTAGGTCCCGGGGAGCTGTTTTTT.

The V and J genes are TRBV19 and TRBJ2-3; D might be TRBD2 (7 bases). Germline CDR1 LNHDA, CDR2 SQIVND (reference sequence). The germline V and J ends were trimmed by 5 bases and 2 bases, with 23 bases remaining between them. This CDR3 is built from 18 residues. CDR3 sequence reads: CASSLGGGATKYTDTQYF. Here the CDR3 DNA reads TGTGCCAGTAGTCTAGGGGGGGGAGCTACAAAGTACACAGATACGCAGTATTTT.

This sequence joins TRBV11-1 and TRBJ1-1; 7 bases are a match to TRBD1. This CDR3 spans 14 amino acids. Looked up from germline, CDR1 is SGHAT and CDR2 is FQDESV (reference sequence). Trimming took 5 bases from V and 9 from J; bases not matched to a gene: 12. The CDR3 loop is CASSPGQSFAQAFF. The CDR3 DNA sequence: TGTGCCAGCAGCCCGGGACAGTCCTTTGCTCAAGCTTTCTTT.

This chain connects TRBV28 to TRBJ1-1; D gene uncertain. Germline CDR1 MDHEN, CDR2 SYDVKM. V lost 7 bases to trimming and J lost 0 bases, with 15 bases between them. The CDR3 loop spans 15 amino acids. CDR3 protein: CASIGSSMMNTEAFF. Here the CDR3 DNA reads TGTGCCAGCATCGGTTCGAGTATGATGAACACTGAAGCTTTCTTT. The whole variable domain, remainder taken from reference TRBV28 and TRBJ1-1, is DVKVTQSSRYLVKRTGEKVFLECVQDMDHENMFWYRQDPGLGLRLIYFSYDVKMKEKGDIPEGYSVSREKKERFSLILESASTNQTSMYLCASIGSSMMNTEAFFGQGTRLTVV.

The chain carries TRBV5-1 and TRBJ2-3; 11 nucleotides match TRBD2. This CDR3 region has 17 residues. V was clipped by 5 bases and J by 1 base; unmatched bases: 9. CDR1 is SGHRS, CDR2 YFSETQ, per germline. The CDR3 loop reads CASSPSGGPSRTDTQYF. In DNA, the CDR3 is TGCGCCAGCAGTCCTAGCGGGGGGCCGTCCCGCACAGATACGCAGTATTTT.

V gene TRBV18 combines with J gene TRBJ2-7; TRBD1 agrees at 8 bases. This CDR3 spans 16 amino acids. J was trimmed by 1 base and V by 3 bases; bases with no gene match: 8. Germline V lookup: CDR1 KGHSH, CDR2 LQKENI. The CDR3 loop reads CASSPYAGTGSYEQYF. The DNA of the CDR3 is TGTGCCAGCTCACCTTACGCAGGGACAGGTTCCTACGAGCAGTACTTC.

The chain recombines TRBV27 with TRBJ1-5; D is undetermined. Germline CDR1 MNHEY, CDR2 SMNVEV (reference sequence). This CDR3 is 13 amino acids long. The V end was cut by 5 bases, the J end by 4 bases, with 9 bases between. This chain's CDR3 is CASSTRRNQPQHF. Here the CDR3 DNA reads TGTGCCAGCAGTACTCGGCGGAATCAGCCCCAGCATTTT.

This clone appeared once. This chain uses TRBV6-6 with TRBJ2-7; 7 nucleotides align to TRBD2. V shed 2 bases, J shed 7 bases, and the junction held 8 bases outside the gene matches. Germline values: CDR1 MNHNY, CDR2 SVGAGI (reference sequence). The CDR3 is 14 residues long. The CDR3 loop reads CASSYPRGGGEQYF. The CDR3 nucleotides are TGTGCCAGCAGTTACCCGCGCGGGGGTGGGGAGCAGTACTTC.

As concerns this clone: A read error is likely, as this CDR3 ends without the conserved phenylalanine or tryptophan. The chain has TRBV28 and TRBJ2-4; D might be TRBD2 (7 bases). Germline V gene sequence: CDR1 MDHEN, CDR2 SYDVKM. The V gene lost 5 bases and the J gene lost 8 bases, with 16 bases spanning the gap. The CDR3 has 14 residues. The CDR3 DNA reads as TGTGCCAGCAGTCTCCGGGGGGCCTTTTACATTCAGTACTCC. Its translation: CASSLRGAFYIQYS.

This clone was recorded once. The CDR3 reads CASTSTPMNTEAFF. CDR3 nucleotide sequence: TGTGCCAGCACGTCGACACCGATGAACACTGAAGCTTTCTTT. The chain employs TRBV6-6 and TRBJ1-1, with D hard to call. This CDR3 comprises 14 residues. From germline, CDR1 is MNHNY and CDR2 SVGAGI (reference sequence). Between the trimmed V and J ends, which lost 7 bases and 0 bases, there was a span of 12 bases.

This rearrangement joins TRBV6-1 to TRBJ1-2; D uncertain. CDR1 and CDR2 from the germline V gene are MNHNS and SASEGT. CDR3 length: 12 residues. With 3 bases removed from V and 4 bases from J, the gap between germline ends came to 6 bases. The CDR3 DNA reads as TGTGCCAGCAGTGATCTGAGCTATGGCTACACCTTC. Translating gives CASSDLSYGYTF.

J is TRBJ2-3 and V is TRBV6-2 or TRBV6-3, with D possibly TRBD1 on 6 matching bases. The CDR3 totals 18 residues. Trimming cost V 5 bases and J 3 bases, with 24 bases left between them. Germline CDR1 reads MNHEY; CDR2 reads SVGEGT. This chain's CDR3 is CASSSRDILSGPTDTQYF. The CDR3 coding sequence is TGTGCCAGCAGTAGCCGGGACATTCTTTCAGGCCCAACAGATACGCAGTATTTT.

The chain recombines TRBV2 with TRBJ2-5; D is unresolved. The CDR3 consists of 14 residues. Trimming cost V 3 bases and J 4 bases, with 12 bases left between them. Germline V gives CDR1 SNHLY, CDR2 FYNNEI. The CDR3 nucleotides are TGTGCCAGCAGTGACGTAATTGTCGGAGAGACCCAGTACTTC. Its protein product is CASSDVIVGETQYF.

The chain carries TRBV7-2 and TRBJ2-3; the D is unclear. The CDR3 sequence is 12 residues long. CDR1 and CDR2 (germline): SGHTA, FQGNSA. Deletions cut 2 bases from V and 3 bases from J, with 3 bases between. The CDR3 coding sequence is TGTGCCAGCAGCTTATCTACAGATACGCAGTATTTT. Translating it yields CASSLSTDTQYF. Together with reference TRBV7-2 and TRBJ2-3, the CDR3 gives the full variable domain: GAGVSQSPSNKVTEKGKDVELRCDPISGHTALYWYRQSLGQGLEFLIYFQGNSAPDKSGLPSDRFSAERTGGSVSTLTIQRTQQEDSAVYLCASSLSTDTQYFGPGTRLTVL.

J is TRBJ1-2 and V is TRBV5-1; 8 bases fit TRBD1. The trim removed 4 bases at V and 5 bases at J, leaving 7 bases unmatched. Germline V gene data show CDR1 as SGHRS and CDR2 as YFSETQ. The CDR3 contains 14 residues. CDR3 amino acids: CASSTGTGFYGYTF. The DNA of the CDR3 is TGCGCCAGCAGCACCGGGACAGGATTTTATGGCTACACCTTC. Based on the CDR3 plus reference TRBV5-1 and TRBJ1-2, the full variable domain is KAGVTQTPRYLIKTRGQQVTLSCSPISGHRSVSWYQQTPGQGLQFLFEYFSETQRNKGNFPGRFSGRQFSNSRSEMNVSTLELGDSALYLCASSTGTGFYGYTFGSGTRLTVV.

CDR3 bases: TGTGCCAGCAATCTACCCTTTAAGCGGGGGGGCCAAGAGACCCAGTACTTC. Its translation: CASNLPFKRGGQETQYF. The rearrangement joins TRBV6-8 to TRBJ2-5, with TRBD2 identical over 10 bases. V was clipped by 7 bases and J by 1 base; unmatched bases: 12. CDR3 length equals 17 residues. Per the germline V gene, CDR1 is MNHGY and CDR2 is SAAAGT.

The chain's CDR3 is CASRLHGTSGGALSDTQYF. The CDR3 nucleotides are TGTGCCAGCAGGCTACACGGGACTAGCGGGGGGGCTTTATCTGATACGCAGTATTTT. J is TRBJ2-3 and V is TRBV27; 16 nucleotides align to TRBD2. Germline CDR1 and CDR2: MNHEY and SMNVEV (reference sequence). The CDR3 consists of 19 residues. Trimming cost V 6 bases and J 6 bases; bases outside gene matches: 15.

The chain is built from TRBV6-5 and TRBJ2-2, with 9 positions matching TRBD2. This CDR3 region has 15 residues. V gave up 6 bases and J gave up 1 base; unmatched junction bases: 3. The V gene's germline CDR1 is MNHEY and CDR2 SVGAGI. The CDR3 region has the DNA TGTGCCAGCAGACGACTAGCGGTGAACACCGGGGAGCTGTTTTTT. This encodes CASRRLAVNTGELFF.

This clone has a handful of counts. This rearrangement joins TRBV7-9 to TRBJ1-5, with 11 bases lining up with TRBD1. The germline V gene encodes CDR1 SEHNR and CDR2 FQNEAQ (reference sequence). V trimming: 5 bases; J trimming: 9 bases; junction bases outside the gene matches: 9. The CDR3 runs 15 residues. The CDR3 DNA sequence: TGTGCCAGCAGCCTCGGGACAGGGGGGCTAGGGCCCCAGCATTTT. Translated, it gives CASSLGTGGLGPQHF.

This clone was seen just once. The chain links TRBV2 to TRBJ2-5, with D tentatively TRBD1 (5 bases). The length of the CDR3 is 13 residues. The V and J ends lost 6 bases and 2 bases respectively, with 10 bases between them. Germline CDR1 is SNHLY and CDR2 is FYNNEI. The CDR3 DNA reads as TGTGCCAGCAGACACCAGGGTCAAGAGACCCAGTACTTC. Translating it yields CASRHQGQETQYF.

The chain is built from TRBV24-1 and TRBJ1-2, with 10 bases matching TRBD1. The CDR3 sequence is 12 residues long. The J segment lost 6 bases and the V segment lost 8 bases, leaving 2 bases of the junction unmatched. In germline, CDR1 is KGHDR, CDR2 SFDVKD. The CDR3 DNA reads TGTGCCACCAAAGACAGGGGGCATGGCTACACCTTC. Translated, it gives CATKDRGHGYTF.

This chain links TRBV23-1 with TRBJ2-3; D is unclear. TRBV23-1 is recorded as an ORF, its role being uncertain. V was clipped by 5 bases and J by 0 bases, with 9 bases between them. This CDR3 spans 14 amino acids. This CDR3 is CASSDSTSTDTQYF. The CDR3 region has the DNA TGCGCCAGCAGTGATTCGACTAGCACAGATACGCAGTATTTT.

A word on this clone: An end of the junction differs from the germline gene, which may be a read error. This rearrangement joins TRBV7-7 to TRBJ2-7, with 8 bases aligning to TRBD1. The germline V gene encodes CDR1 SSHAT and CDR2 FNYEAQ (reference sequence). This CDR3 region has 16 residues. CDR3 loop: CASSSRGRQGAREQYF. CDR3 in DNA: TGTGCTAGCAGCTCCCGGGGGCGGCAGGGGGCTCGCGAGCAGTACTTC. Full variable domain (missing parts from reference TRBV7-7 and TRBJ2-7): GAGVSQSPRYKVTKRGQDVTLRCDPISSHATLYWYQQALGQGPEFLTYFNYEAQPDKSGLPSDRFSAERPEGSISTLTIQRTEQRDSAMYRCASSSRGRQGAREQYFGPGTRLTVT.

The chain carries TRBV7-9 and TRBJ2-2, with a tentative D call TRBD2 (6 bases). The V end was cut by 9 bases, the J end by 1 base, with 12 bases between. In germline, CDR1 is SEHNR, CDR2 FQNEAQ (reference sequence). The CDR3 loop spans 14 amino acids. The CDR3 region is CASRREKNTGELFF. The CDR3 bases are TGTGCCAGTCGACGGGAGAAGAACACCGGGGAGCTGTTTTTT.

This clone was picked up a small number of times. CDR3 sequence (DNA): TGTGCCAGCAGTGGTCGTTGGAGCTCCTATAATTCACCCCTCCACTTT. Translating gives CASSGRWSSYNSPLHF. The chain links TRBV6-1 to TRBJ1-6, with D hard to call. The V gene's germline CDR1 is MNHNS and CDR2 SASEGT. CDR3 length: 16 amino acids. V gave up 4 bases and J gave up 0 bases, with 10 bases separating them.

V is TRBV7-9 and J is TRBJ2-2; 9 nucleotides agree with TRBD2. V was clipped by 3 bases and J by 2 bases; unmatched bases: 7. Germline loops: CDR1 SEHNR, CDR2 FQNEAQ (reference sequence). This CDR3 has 17 amino acids. The CDR3 bases are TGTGCCAGCAGCTTGACCGGGACTAGCATCAACACCGGGGAGCTGTTTTTT. This sequence encodes CASSLTGTSINTGELFF. Full variable domain (rest looked up from reference TRBV7-9 and TRBJ2-2): DTGVSQNPRHKITKRGQNVTFRCDPISEHNRLYWYRQTLGQGPEFLTYFQNEAQLEKSRLLSDRFSAERPKGSFSTLEIQRTEQGDSAMYLCASSLTGTSINTGELFFGEGSRLTVL.

This clone appeared once. The chain couples TRBV2 to TRBJ2-2, with D tentatively TRBD1 (6 bases). The CDR3 is 15 amino acids. The V and J ends lost 5 bases and 6 bases respectively, with 16 bases between them. CDR1 and CDR2 (germline): SNHLY, FYNNEI. CDR3 in DNA: TGTGCCAGCAGTCCAGGGGCGTCCGCGGCCGGGGAGCTGTTTTTT. It specifies CASSPGASAAGELFF.

The genes are TRBV27 and TRBJ1-1; 12 bases line up with TRBD1. After removal of 8 bases from V and 0 bases from J, the junction contained 7 bases not matched to a gene. CDR3 length: 16 amino acids. The germline V gene encodes CDR1 MNHEY and CDR2 SMNVEV (reference sequence). The CDR3 DNA sequence: TGTGCCAGCTCGTGGGGGACAGGGGGCTTGAACACTGAAGCTTTCTTT. It specifies CASSWGTGGLNTEAFF.

The chain employs TRBV7-9 and TRBJ1-6; D is ambiguous. The CDR3 covers 13 residues. V shed 5 bases and J shed 6 bases, with 8 bases lying between them. Germline assignment: CDR1 SEHNR and CDR2 FQNEAQ (reference sequence). As DNA, the CDR3 is TGTGCCAGCAGCCTTAATGTTAATTCACCCCTCCACTTT. The encoded protein is CASSLNVNSPLHF.